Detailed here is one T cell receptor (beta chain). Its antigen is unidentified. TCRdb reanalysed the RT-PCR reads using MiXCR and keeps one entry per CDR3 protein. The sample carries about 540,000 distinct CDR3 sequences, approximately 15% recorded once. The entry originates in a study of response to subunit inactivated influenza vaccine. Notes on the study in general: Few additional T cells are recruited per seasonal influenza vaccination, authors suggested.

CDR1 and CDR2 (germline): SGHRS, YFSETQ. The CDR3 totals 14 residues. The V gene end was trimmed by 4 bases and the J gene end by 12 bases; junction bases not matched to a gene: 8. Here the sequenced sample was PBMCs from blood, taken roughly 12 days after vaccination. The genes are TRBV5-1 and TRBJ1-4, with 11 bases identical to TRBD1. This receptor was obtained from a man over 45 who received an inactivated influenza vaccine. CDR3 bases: TGCGCCAGCAGCGACGGGACAGGGGGGAAACAACTGTTTTTT. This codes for CASSDGTGGKQLFF.